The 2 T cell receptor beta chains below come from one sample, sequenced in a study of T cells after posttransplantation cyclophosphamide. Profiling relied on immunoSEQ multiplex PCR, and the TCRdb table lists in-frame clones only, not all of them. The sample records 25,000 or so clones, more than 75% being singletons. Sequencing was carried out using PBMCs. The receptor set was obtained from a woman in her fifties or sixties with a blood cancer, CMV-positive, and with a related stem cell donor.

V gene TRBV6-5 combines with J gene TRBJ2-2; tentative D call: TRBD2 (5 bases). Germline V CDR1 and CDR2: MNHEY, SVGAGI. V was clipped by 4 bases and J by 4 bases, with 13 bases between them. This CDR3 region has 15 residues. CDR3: CASSSERSFTGELFF. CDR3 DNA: TGTGCCAGCAGTTCCGAGCGGAGTTTCACCGGGGAGCTGTTTTTT.

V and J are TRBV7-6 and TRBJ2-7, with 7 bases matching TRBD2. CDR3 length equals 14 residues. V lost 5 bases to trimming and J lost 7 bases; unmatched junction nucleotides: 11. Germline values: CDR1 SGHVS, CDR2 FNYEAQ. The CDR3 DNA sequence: TGTGCCAGCAGCCTCAGCGGGGCCGAAGGGGAGCAGTACTTC. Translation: CASSLSGAEGEQYF.